Listed here are 2 T cell receptor beta chains from one sample, sequenced in a study of pediatric ulcerative colitis. The rectum was sampled with one to two pinch biopsies at colonoscopy. Clones were read by immunoSEQ multiplex PCR, and TCRdb kept only the in-frame ones, dropping some. The data show 30,000 to 35,000 clones, about 81% seen once. The specimen sequenced was gut tissue. Every receptor here comes from a boy aged 5-17 years with mild ulcerative colitis.

The chain employs TRBV2 and TRBJ2-1, with D perhaps matching TRBD2 (6 bases). Germline assignment: CDR1 SNHLY and CDR2 FYNNEI. Trimming removed 1 base at V and 8 bases at J, with 12 bases between. The length of the CDR3 is 14 residues. The CDR3 region has the DNA TGTGCCAGCAGTGAAGGGGGGGATCGTGATGAGCAGTTCTTC. This sequence encodes CASSEGGDRDEQFF.

J is TRBJ1-1 and V is TRBV5-1; 10 nucleotides match TRBD1. CDR3 length equals 16 residues. Germline values: CDR1 SGHRS, CDR2 YFSETQ. V dropped 3 bases and J dropped 7; count of bases not matched to a gene: 12. The CDR3 sequence is CASSSAPWTGGNEAFF. The CDR3 DNA reads TGCGCCAGCAGCTCCGCCCCATGGACAGGGGGAAATGAAGCTTTCTTT.